This is a list of T cell receptor beta chains from one sample in a study of OX40 agonist ivuxolimab in advanced cancers. Generated by immunoSEQ multiplex PCR, the TCRdb table keeps only in-frame clones and is missing some. The sample carries about 90,000 clones, about 89% recorded once. The sample in question was CD4+ or CD8+ T cells sorted from blood, obtained in a trial of the OX40 agonist ivuxolimab. The source is an adult with an advanced solid tumor such as melanoma, head and neck, liver or kidney cancer. CDR3s include the opening cysteine and the closing phenylalanine or tryptophan. D genes are given only for firm matches. Size is stated for part of the rows, as once, few or many counts, or as a class when the clone is expanded.

>TRBV4-2|NA|NA|TRBJ2-5
CASSQPLAGETQYF
TGTGCCAGCAGCCAGCCCCTAGCAGGGGAGACCCAGTACTTC
>TRBV30|NA|NA|TRBJ1-6
CAWSPGENSPLHF
TGTGCCTGGAGTCCAGGGGAAAATTCACCCCTCCACTTT
>TRBV2|NA|TRBD2|TRBJ2-3
CASRGLAGTDTQYF
TGTGCCAGCAGAGGACTAGCGGGAACCGATACGCAGTATTTT
>TRBV18|once|NA|TRBJ1-2
CASSPDGNYGYTF
TGTGCCAGCTCACCAGACGGGAACTATGGCTACACCTTC
>TRBV10-3|NA|TRBD2|TRBJ2-1
CALRKATGTSGLDGNEQFF
TGTGCCCTACGGAAGGCGACCGGGACTAGCGGCCTAGATGGGAATGAGCAGTTCTTC
>TRBV14|NA|NA|TRBJ1-3
CASSQGGTGAGNTIYF
TGTGCCAGCAGCCAAGGCGGAACCGGGGCAGGAAACACCATATATTTT
>TRBV5-1|NA|NA|TRBJ2-3
CASSGLNTDTQYF
TGCGCCAGCAGCGGGTTGAACACAGATACGCAGTATTTT
>TRBV5-6|NA|NA|TRBJ2-7
CASKRELHEQYF
TGTGCCAGCAAGAGGGAACTCCACGAGCAGTACTTC
>TRBV10-3|NA|NA|TRBJ1-1
CAISGQANTEAFF
TGTGCCATCAGTGGCCAGGCGAACACTGAAGCTTTCTTT
>TRBV19|NA|NA|TRBJ2-1
CASSPGLYYNEQFF
TGTGCCAGTAGTCCTGGACTATATTACAATGAGCAGTTCTTC
>TRBV2|NA|TRBD1|TRBJ1-1
CASRDRTGADTEAFF
TGTGCCAGCAGGGATCGTACAGGGGCGGACACTGAAGCTTTCTTT
>TRBV30|NA|NA|TRBJ2-1
CAWSVRGPGEQFF
TGTGCCTGGAGTGTACGGGGCCCGGGGGAGCAGTTCTTC
>TRBV19|NA|NA|TRBJ2-7
CASSIGANYEQYF
TGTGCCAGTAGTATAGGAGCGAACTACGAGCAGTACTTC
>TRBV30|few|NA|TRBJ1-5
CAWTEGVRQPQHF
TGTGCCTGGACGGAGGGAGTCCGACAGCCCCAGCATTTT
>TRBV7-3|NA|NA|TRBJ2-3
CASSSEDIVDTQYF
TGTGCCAGCAGCTCAGAGGACATTGTAGATACGCAGTATTTT
>TRBV11-3|NA|NA|TRBJ1-1
CASSLSAGGTEAFF
TGTGCCAGCAGCTTAAGCGCTGGCGGAACTGAAGCTTTCTTT
>TRBV19|NA|NA|TRBJ1-1
CASNLRGEAFF
TGTGCCAGTAATCTAAGGGGCGAAGCTTTCTTT
>TRBV18|NA|TRBD1|TRBJ1-4
CASSATGGHEKLFF
TGTGCCAGCTCGGCAACAGGGGGTCATGAAAAACTGTTTTTT
>TRBV27|NA|NA|TRBJ2-7
CASSSGGANNYEQYF
TGTGCCAGCAGTTCGGGCGGTGCAAACAACTACGAGCAGTACTTC
>TRBV27|few|NA|TRBJ1-1
CASSLSGGVNTEAFF
TGTGCCAGCAGTTTATCGGGGGGGGTGAACACTGAAGCTTTCTTT
>TRBV18|NA|NA|TRBJ1-4
CASSPPLPGRGEKLFF
TGTGCCAGCTCACCACCCCTCCCAGGGCGGGGTGAAAAACTGTTTTTT
>TRBV2|NA|NA|TRBJ2-5
CASRANRDQETQYF
TGTGCCAGCAGGGCAAACAGGGACCAAGAGACCCAGTACTTC
>TRBV7-2|NA|TRBD1|TRBJ2-1
CASSPRGQGSNEQFF
TGTGCCAGCAGCCCTCGGGGACAGGGTAGCAATGAGCAGTTCTTC
>TRBV28|NA|TRBD2|TRBJ2-5
CASSPGLGPQETQYF
TGTGCCAGCAGCCCGGGACTAGGCCCTCAAGAGACCCAGTACTTC
>TRBV6-1|NA|NA|TRBJ1-3
CASSEGPGNTIYF
TGTGCCAGCAGTGAGGGCCCTGGAAACACCATATATTTT